This TCR beta chain was retrieved from a study of cytomegalovirus exposure and HLA in healthy donors. PCR involved 60 Vbeta and 13 Jbeta primers. Measured with immunoSEQ multiplex PCR; TCRdb has only the in-frame clones, and not every one. The table records 85,000 to 130,000 clones, about four fifths of them present only once. In germline, CDR1 is SGHDT, CDR2 YYEEEE. The CDR3 is made up of 14 amino acids. The V end was cut by 0 bases, the J end by 9 bases, with 13 bases between. The rearrangement joins TRBV5-6 to TRBJ1-5; a possible D gene is TRBD1 (5 bases). The sequence was collected from a female donor in good health and CMV-seropositive. The sequenced sample was PBMCs. CDR3 sequence reads: CASSLVGEDWPQHF. The CDR3 DNA is TGTGCCAGCAGCTTGGTAGGGGAAGATTGGCCCCAGCATTTT. The whole variable domain, filled in from reference TRBV5-6 and TRBJ1-5, reads DAGVTQSPTHLIKTRGQQVTLRCSPKSGHDTVSWYQQALGQGPQFIFQYYEEEERQRGNFPDRFSGHQFPNYSSELNVNALLLGDSALYLCASSLVGEDWPQHFGDGTRLSIL.